Sequencing of this T cell receptor beta chain was carried out in a study of regulatory T cells in long-lasting Graves disease. Study background: Over 5 years of antithyroid drugs plus positive TSH receptor antibodies defined persistent Graves' disease.

Germline CDR1 reads SNHLY; CDR2 reads FYNNEI. Trimming cost V 1 base and J 2 bases; bases outside gene matches: 1. The CDR3 covers 16 residues. Study-wide points: The sample size was small, and this may have reduced accuracy.

About this clonotype itself: Its antigen is still unknown.

Arm-PCR of CDR3 regions and iRepertoire HTBI primers were used to build TCR beta libraries. TCRdb itself ran the multiplex PCR reads through MiXCR, one entry per CDR3 protein. Of under 450,000 distinct CDR3 sequences detected, less than 25% appear once; the ten largest clones hold around 24%. Specified time point: persistent/refractory GD, antithyroid drugs over 5 years with positive TRAb. From PBMCs, RNA was extracted and then used to make the TCR library. Patients with Graves' disease were diagnosed by American Thyroid Association guidelines. The sample here was peripheral blood mononuclear cells (PBMCs), taken when the disease was refractory, from a patient treated with antithyroid drugs. This clonotype was sampled from a female donor with Graves disease. V usage is TRBV2 and J usage is TRBJ2-3, with 12 bases matching TRBD2. The CDR3 bases are TGTGCCAGCAGTGAAGGACTAGCGGGAGTCACAGATACGCAGTATTTT. This encodes CASSEGLAGVTDTQYF.